The rows below give T cell receptor beta chains drawn from one sample of a study of blood T cell repertoires in COVID-19. Generated by immunoSEQ multiplex PCR, the TCRdb table keeps only in-frame clones and is missing some. The top ten clones hold under 3% of a sample with 250,000 or so clones, around nine tenths of them seen once. Source material: PBMCs or T cells enriched from blood (not recorded which). The receptor source for this set is a woman aged 18-35 years who had recovered from COVID-19. Both conserved end residues are part of each CDR3. The order of the fields is D gene, V gene, J gene, clone size, CDR3 DNA, CDR3 protein. D genes are given only for firm matches. A clone size is listed for some rows: how often the clone was seen (once, few, many), or a class if it is expanded.

TRBD2	TRBV5-1	TRBJ2-3	.	TGCGCCAGCACCTCCCTAGCGGGGGGTGGTACAGATACGCAGTATTTT	CASTSLAGGGTDTQYF
.	TRBV12-2	TRBJ1-1	.	TGTGCAAGTCGCTTAGTCAGGGGGAACACTGAAGCTTTCTTT	CASRLVRGNTEAFF
TRBD1	TRBV19	TRBJ2-3	few	TGTGCCAGTAGTATAGATTCGACCTGGACAGGTCACCTCTCTAGCACAGATACGCAGTATTTT	CASSIDSTWTGHLSSTDTQYF
TRBD2	TRBV13	TRBJ2-5	once	TGTGCCAGCAGCTTAGGCCTGTTAGCGGGAGTCGGGGAGACCCAGTACTTC	CASSLGLLAGVGETQYF
.	TRBV10-3	TRBJ2-5	.	TGTGCCATCAGTGAGTCGATCGGGGAGACCCAGTACTTC	CAISESIGETQYF
.	TRBV4-3	TRBJ1-1	.	TGCGCCAGCAGCCAAAGGTCACAGGGCGGTGAAGCTTTCTTT	CASSQRSQGGEAFF
.	TRBV4-3	TRBJ1-1	.	TGCGCCAGCAGCCAAGATTCCTTAGACTCTGGGAGGGCTTTCTTT	CASSQDSLDSGRAFF
.	TRBV28	TRBJ2-7	.	TGTGCCAGCAAGGGGTACGAGCAGTACTTC	CASKGYEQYF
.	TRBV29-1	TRBJ1-5	.	TGCAGCGTAGGACAGCTAGATCAGCCCCAGCATTTT	CSVGQLDQPQHF
.	TRBV5-6	TRBJ1-2	.	TGTGCCAGCAGCCGGGGGGGGCCAGTCTATGGCTACACCTTC	CASSRGGPVYGYTF
.	TRBV19	TRBJ2-1	.	TGTGCCAGTAGTATTGATGGTCAGCGGGACAATGAGCAGTTCTTC	CASSIDGQRDNEQFF
.	TRBV28	TRBJ2-7	.	TGTGCCAGCAGTTTGTCGGGGTTTAGGAGGGCGGAGCAGTACTTC	CASSLSGFRRAEQYF
TRBD1	TRBV7-2	TRBJ1-5	.	TGTGCCAGCAGCTTAGTCGGGACAGGGGGTGTCCCTAATCAGCCCCAGCATTTT	CASSLVGTGGVPNQPQHF
TRBD1	TRBV10-3	TRBJ2-7	once	TGTGCCATCAGGGGGGACAGGGGGACCTCCTACGAGCAGTACTTC	CAIRGDRGTSYEQYF
.	TRBV10-2	TRBJ1-2	.	TGCGCCAGCGGGCAGGGGATGGGCTATGGCTACACCTTC	CASGQGMGYGYTF
TRBD2	TRBV13	TRBJ2-1	.	TGTGCCAGCAGCTTACCTAGCGGGGGCAGTGAGTTCTTC	CASSLPSGGSEFF
TRBD2	TRBV4-2	TRBJ2-3	once	TGTGCCAGCAGCCAGAAGGGTGGCGGGAGGGGAGTGGATACGCAGTATTTT	CASSQKGGGRGVDTQYF
.	TRBV15	TRBJ2-3	.	TGTGCCACCAGCAGAGATCTCGGGATGACAGATACGCAGTATTTT	CATSRDLGMTDTQYF
.	TRBV12-3/TRBV12-4	TRBJ2-3	.	TGTGCCAGCAGTTTAGGCGCGTTCGATACGCAGTATTTT	CASSLGAFDTQYF
.	TRBV5-4	TRBJ1-2	.	TGTGCCAGCAGCTCGGTCAGCGGAGGCTACACCTTC	CASSSVSGGYTF
.	TRBV7-2	TRBJ2-7	few	TGTGCCAGCAGCTTAGCCGCAGGGTTGGACTACGAGCAGTACTTC	CASSLAAGLDYEQYF
.	TRBV6-4	TRBJ1-3	.	TGTGCCAGCATGATCGCGGGCAGTCCGATTGGAAACACCATATATTTT	CASMIAGSPIGNTIYF
.	TRBV27	TRBJ2-2	few	TGTGCCAGCAGTTTATCGGCTCCCGGGGAGCTGTTTTTT	CASSLSAPGELFF
.	TRBV28	TRBJ1-2	.	TGTGCCAGCAGTGTAACCTCCGGGACTCGGGCGCGGGGCTACACCTTC	CASSVTSGTRARGYTF
.	TRBV5-1	TRBJ2-1	once	TGCGCCAGCAGCCCCTCGAGGGGGGGCTCGTTCTTC	CASSPSRGGSFF
TRBD2	TRBV28	TRBJ2-3	.	TGTGCCAGCAGTTTCCCGGGGACTAGCGGGGGTTGGGATACGCAGTATTTT	CASSFPGTSGGWDTQYF
TRBD1	TRBV24-1	TRBJ1-2	once	TGTGCCACCAGTGATTTACAGGGGGCTGGAAACTATGGCTACACCTTC	CATSDLQGAGNYGYTF
.	TRBV12-5	TRBJ1-1	.	TGTGCTAGTGGTTTGGTCAGTGGGGCAGGGGAAGCTTTCTTT	CASGLVSGAGEAFF
TRBD1	TRBV5-6	TRBJ2-2	.	TGTGCCAGCAGCCAGGGACAGACGAACACCGGGGAGCTGTTTTTT	CASSQGQTNTGELFF
TRBD2	TRBV4-3	TRBJ2-2	.	TGCGCCAGCAGCCAAGATGCTAGCGGGGGCCCAAACACCGGGGAGCTGTTTTTT	CASSQDASGGPNTGELFF
.	TRBV7-6	TRBJ2-1	.	TGTGCCAGCAGCTTTCCCCGGTTCTTC	CASSFPRFF
.	TRBV11-2	TRBJ2-2	.	TGTGCCAGCACCCCGTTCGGGGAGCTGTTTTTT	CASTPFGELFF
TRBD1	TRBV18	TRBJ1-2	.	TGTGCCAGCTCACCACAGGCACAGGGGGATGGCTACACCTTC	CASSPQAQGDGYTF
.	TRBV6-5	TRBJ1-1	.	TGTGCCAGCAGTTACTCCGGGGGACCGGTTGAAGCTTTCTTT	CASSYSGGPVEAFF
TRBD1	TRBV3-1/TRBV3-2	TRBJ1-2	few	TGTGCCAGCAGCCAAGCCGCGGAAGGGACAGGGAAAGGCTACACCTTC	CASSQAAEGTGKGYTF
.	TRBV9	TRBJ2-7	.	TGTGCCAGCAGCGCAGGTTTCGGTCGACCCTACGAGCAGTACTTC	CASSAGFGRPYEQYF
TRBD2	TRBV9	TRBJ2-1	.	TGTGCCAGCGCCCGGGGGGGCGGGGCCTACAATGAGCAGTTCTTC	CASARGGGAYNEQFF
.	TRBV7-6	TRBJ2-7	.	TGTGCCAGCAGCTTGGACACGTCGTTCTCCTACGAGCAGTACTTC	CASSLDTSFSYEQYF
.	TRBV5-8	TRBJ1-3	.	TGTGCCAGCAGCTTCCCGACAGGCAGCCGATCTGGAAACACCATATATTTT	CASSFPTGSRSGNTIYF
.	TRBV28	TRBJ2-5	.	TGTGCCAGCAGTTCGTCTCTGGGGGCAGTCGAAGAGACCCAGTACTTC	CASSSSLGAVEETQYF
TRBD2	TRBV9	TRBJ2-5	.	TGTGCCAGCAGCGTAGAGGATTCTAGCGGGACCCAAGAGACCCAGTACTTC	CASSVEDSSGTQETQYF
TRBD1	TRBV28	TRBJ2-5	.	TGTGCCAGCACCCACAGGGGCTGGGAGACCCAGTACTTC	CASTHRGWETQYF
TRBD1	TRBV12-3/TRBV12-4	TRBJ2-1	.	TGTGCCAGCAGCCTACAGGGGGTGCATGAGCAGTTCTTC	CASSLQGVHEQFF
.	TRBV4-3	TRBJ2-7	few	TGCGCCAGCAGCCAGGGTGGAGGTTACGAGCAGTACTTC	CASSQGGGYEQYF
TRBD1	TRBV5-6	TRBJ2-1	.	TGTGCCAGCAGCCCCGGGACAGGGGGCAATGAGCAGTTCTTC	CASSPGTGGNEQFF
TRBD2	TRBV27	TRBJ2-3	.	TGTGCCAGCAGTTCATTTAGCGGGAGTAGTGATACGCAGTATTTT	CASSSFSGSSDTQYF
.	TRBV28	TRBJ2-1	.	TGTGCCAGCAGTTTATACAGGTCCTACGACAATGAGCAGTTCTTC	CASSLYRSYDNEQFF
.	TRBV28	TRBJ1-2	.	TGTGCCAGCAGTTTATCAGGGATGACTTACGGAGACTATGGCTACACCTTC	CASSLSGMTYGDYGYTF
.	TRBV13	TRBJ2-3	.	TGTGCCAGCAGCTTACTTAACGGTGGCACAGATACGCAGTATTTT	CASSLLNGGTDTQYF